One sample yielded the 20 T cell receptor beta chains listed below, sequenced in a study of cytomegalovirus exposure and HLA in healthy donors. This PCR relied on a set of 60 Vbeta primers and 13 Jbeta primers. Produced via immunoSEQ multiplex PCR; TCRdb's table is partial and in-frame only. The sample lists about 93,000 clones; nearly 80% were seen once. Material for sequencing was PBMCs. The receptor source for this set is a woman aged 40 to 55 in good health and CMV-seronegative.

V and J are TRBV27 and TRBJ1-2; unclear D gene. The V end was cut by 6 bases, the J end by 10 bases, with 6 bases between. The V gene's germline CDR1 is MNHEY and CDR2 SMNVEV (reference sequence). The CDR3 has 9 amino acids. This CDR3 is CASSRYYTF. The DNA for the CDR3 is TGTGCCAGCAGCCGGTACTACACCTTC.

This clone showed up just a few times. The V call is TRBV29-1, the J call TRBJ1-1; TRBD1 aligns across 8 bases. V lost 7 bases, J lost 3 bases, and 13 bases stayed unmatched. There are 15 residues in the CDR3. CDR1 SQVTM and CDR2 ANQGSEA come from the germline V gene. The CDR3 sequence is CSAIGDRWGDTEAFF. In DNA, the CDR3 is TGCAGCGCTATAGGGGACAGGTGGGGGGACACTGAAGCTTTCTTT.

This clone was seen a single time. The chain employs TRBV7-9 and TRBJ1-1, with D maybe TRBD1 (5 bases). The V and J ends lost 1 base and 2 bases respectively, with 8 bases between them. Germline V CDR1 and CDR2: SEHNR, FQNEAQ (reference sequence). The CDR3 consists of 14 residues. CDR3 sequence: CASSLVQGNTEAFF. The CDR3 region has the DNA TGTGCCAGCAGCTTAGTCCAGGGTAACACTGAAGCTTTCTTT.

The gene calls are TRBV5-1 and TRBJ1-1, with D possibly matching TRBD1 (5 bases). CDR3 size: 14 residues. Germline lookup yields CDR1 SGHRS and CDR2 YFSETQ. Trimming removed 4 bases from V and 4 bases from J, with 14 bases in between. The CDR3 DNA sequence: TGCGCCAGCAGCCCGTTGGTGGGGGGCACTGAAGCTTTCTTT. It specifies CASSPLVGGTEAFF.

The chain uses TRBV28 and TRBJ1-2; 9 bases are a match to TRBD1. The germline CDR1 and CDR2 sequences are MDHEN and SYDVKM. This CDR3 is 14 amino acids long. Losses at the gene ends were 7 bases for V and 1 base for J; bases not matched to a gene: 4. The CDR3 reads CASTLGQGNYGYTF. The CDR3 nucleotides read TGTGCCAGCACCCTGGGACAGGGTAACTATGGCTACACCTTC.

This rearrangement joins TRBV6-1 to TRBJ1-2, with 7 bases matching TRBD1. The V and J ends lost 7 bases and 5 bases, in that order; junction bases with no gene match: 7. The CDR3 runs to 13 residues. Germline CDR1 MNHNS, CDR2 SASEGT. CDR3 DNA sequence: TGTGCCAGCAAGCAGGGACAGCTATATGGCTACACCTTC. Protein product: CASKQGQLYGYTF.

This chain joins TRBV9 and TRBJ1-1; unclear D gene. Per the germline V gene, CDR1 is SGDLS and CDR2 is YYNGEE. The V gene lost 4 bases and the J gene lost 8 bases, with 18 bases spanning the gap. CDR3 length: 14 residues. The CDR3 nucleotides read TGTGCCAGCAGCCCATTACGAGGTGGTCGGGAAGCTTTCTTT. As protein: CASSPLRGGREAFF.

V and J are TRBV4-1 and TRBJ1-4, with 9 nucleotides matching TRBD1. J gave up 10 bases and V 0 bases, and 6 bases lay outside the gene matches. CDR1 is MGHRA and CDR2 is YSYEKL in the germline V gene. CDR3 length: 15 amino acids. As DNA, the CDR3 is TGCGCCAGCAGCCAAGATTGGGACAGGGTCGCAAAACTGTTTTTT. Translating it yields CASSQDWDRVAKLFF.

Only a few counts were recorded for this clone. The chain is built from TRBV27 and TRBJ1-2, with 7 bases aligning to TRBD1. With V trimmed by 2 bases and J by 7 bases, 4 bases remained unmatched. The CDR3 runs to 13 residues. Germline CDR1 reads MNHEY; CDR2 reads SMNVEV (reference sequence). The CDR3 protein is CASSLGTGVGYTF. The CDR3 DNA sequence: TGTGCCAGCAGTTTAGGTACAGGGGTTGGCTACACCTTC.

The V gene is TRBV6-1, the J gene TRBJ2-5; 8 nucleotides line up with TRBD2. The ends lost 0 bases at V and 7 bases at J; junction bases unmatched: 7. Germline values: CDR1 MNHNS, CDR2 SASEGT. CDR3 length: 15 amino acids. Written as DNA, the CDR3 is TGTGCCAGCAGTGAAGCGAGCGGGAGCATGTCGACCCAGTACTTC. It yields the protein CASSEASGSMSTQYF.

As for this clone: The same CDR3 also results from other DNA sequences found in this sample. The chain is built from TRBV9 and TRBJ2-7; 7 bases match TRBD2. Germline values: CDR1 SGDLS, CDR2 YYNGEE. The V gene end was trimmed by 0 bases and the J gene end by 2 bases; junction bases not matched to a gene: 8. This CDR3 region has 16 residues. The CDR3 spells CASSVGSASGAYEQYF. In nucleotides, the CDR3 is TGTGCCAGCAGCGTAGGCTCGGCTAGCGGAGCCTACGAGCAGTACTTC. The full variable domain, rest sourced from reference TRBV9 and TRBJ2-7, is DSGVTQTPKHLITATGQRVTLRCSPRSGDLSVYWYQQSLDQGLQFLIQYYNGEERAKGNILERFSAQQFPDLHSELNLSSLELGDSALYFCASSVGSASGAYEQYFGPGTRLTVT.

CDR3 sequence: CASSGGQGTPYEQYF. The CDR3 DNA is TGTGCCAGCAGTGGCGGACAGGGGACACCCTACGAGCAGTACTTC. V is TRBV6-1 and J is TRBJ2-7; 9 nucleotides match TRBD1. Germline V lookup: CDR1 MNHNS, CDR2 SASEGT. The V and J ends lost 4 bases and 2 bases, in that order; junction bases with no gene match: 6. CDR3 length: 15 residues.

The rearrangement joins TRBV11-1 to TRBJ2-1; a possible D gene is TRBD2 (5 bases). Per germline, CDR1 SGHAT and CDR2 FQDESV (reference sequence). Trimming cost V 4 bases and J 6 bases, with 10 bases left between them. CDR3 length: 13 residues. CDR3 bases: TGTGCCAGCAGCTCACTAGGCCCCAATGAGCAGTTCTTC. Amino acids: CASSSLGPNEQFF.

A few counts support this clone. The chain joins TRBV5-1 to TRBJ2-2; 8 bases are shared with TRBD1. This CDR3 is 15 amino acids long. Germline CDR1 reads SGHRS; CDR2 reads YFSETQ. The V and J ends lost 4 bases and 1 base, in that order; junction bases with no gene match: 3. The CDR3 sequence: CASSRDRGNTGELFF. CDR3 in DNA: TGCGCCAGCAGCCGCGACAGGGGGAACACCGGGGAGCTGTTTTTT.

This clone was detected a few times. This rearrangement joins TRBV19 to TRBJ1-1, with no clear D. Germline V CDR1 and CDR2: LNHDA, SQIVND (reference sequence). This CDR3 has 14 residues. V was clipped by 4 bases and J by 0 bases, with 9 bases between them. In nucleotides, the CDR3 is TGTGCCAGTAGTACGGTGTTCATGAACACTGAAGCTTTCTTT. Its protein is CASSTVFMNTEAFF.

The rearrangement joins TRBV7-3 to TRBJ2-4; D remains ambiguous. The CDR3 consists of 14 residues. CDR1 and CDR2 from the germline V gene are SGHTA and FQGTGA. V lost 2 bases, J lost 3 bases, and 8 bases lay in between. CDR3 DNA: TGTGCCAGCAGCTTAGACACAAACAAAAACATTCAGTACTTC. Its protein product is CASSLDTNKNIQYF.

V and J are TRBV13 and TRBJ2-2; possible D gene TRBD2, 5 bases. The CDR3 loop spans 14 amino acids. Germline CDR1 is PRHDT and CDR2 is FYEKMQ (reference sequence). V lost 5 bases and J 3 bases, leaving 10 bases between the germline ends. In nucleotides, the CDR3 is TGTGCCAGCAGCCCCTCGCGGGACACCGGGGAGCTGTTTTTT. Translating it yields CASSPSRDTGELFF.

The gene calls are TRBV9 and TRBJ2-7, with 12 bases matching TRBD2. Germline values: CDR1 SGDLS, CDR2 YYNGEE. The J segment lost 3 bases and the V segment lost 2 bases, leaving 6 bases of the junction unmatched. The CDR3 is 16 amino acids. The CDR3 nucleotides are TGTGCCAGCAGCGTGGGGACTAGCGGGCTTCTCTACGAGCAGTACTTC. Encoded protein: CASSVGTSGLLYEQYF.

The J gene is TRBJ1-5, the V gene TRBV2; 7 bases are a match to TRBD1. This CDR3 is 16 amino acids long. Germline V gene sequence: CDR1 SNHLY, CDR2 FYNNEI. Trimming cost V 6 bases and J 0 bases; bases outside gene matches: 8. The CDR3 reads CASRGGTVYSNQPQHF. The CDR3 DNA is TGTGCCAGCAGGGGCGGGACAGTTTATAGCAATCAGCCCCAGCATTTT.

V gene TRBV2 combines with J gene TRBJ2-1; 7 bases are shared with TRBD2. This CDR3 comprises 14 residues. Trimming took 7 bases from V and 2 from J; bases not matched to a gene: 5. Germline CDR1 and CDR2: SNHLY and FYNNEI. The DNA of the CDR3 is TGTGCCAGCAATACGGGAGGTACCTACAATGAGCAGTTCTTC. Translating it yields CASNTGGTYNEQFF.